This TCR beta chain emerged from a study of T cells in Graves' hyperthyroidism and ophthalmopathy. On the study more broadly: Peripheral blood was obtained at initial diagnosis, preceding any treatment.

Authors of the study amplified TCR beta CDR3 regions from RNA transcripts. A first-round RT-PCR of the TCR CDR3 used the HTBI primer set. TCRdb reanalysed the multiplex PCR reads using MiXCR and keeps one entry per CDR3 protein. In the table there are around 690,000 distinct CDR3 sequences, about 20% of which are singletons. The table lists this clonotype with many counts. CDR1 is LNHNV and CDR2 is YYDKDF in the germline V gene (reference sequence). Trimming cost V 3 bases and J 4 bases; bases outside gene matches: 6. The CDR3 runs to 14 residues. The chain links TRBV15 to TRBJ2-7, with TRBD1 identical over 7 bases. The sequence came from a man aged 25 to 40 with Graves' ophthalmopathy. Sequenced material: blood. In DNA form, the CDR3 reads TGTGCCACCAGCAGTCCTAGGGGGCTTTACGAGCAGTACTTC. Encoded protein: CATSSPRGLYEQYF.